The following is a T cell receptor (beta chain) sequence with its context. The record originates from a study of T cell responses to AZD1222 COVID-19 vaccine. Produced via immunoSEQ multiplex PCR; TCRdb's table is partial and in-frame only. This sample carries approximately 100,000 clones, under 95% of them seen once, and the ten largest clones take about 5.2%. Germline lookup yields CDR1 SEHNR and CDR2 FQNEAQ (reference sequence). The ends lost 5 bases at V and 4 bases at J; junction bases unmatched: 12. The CDR3 length is 16 residues. The J gene is TRBJ1-1, the V gene TRBV7-9; 8 bases line up with TRBD1. Sequencing used peripheral blood, obtained on day 0 of AZD1222 vaccination. The sequence was obtained from an adult in good health. The CDR3 sequence is CASSPAGWDRSTEAFF. CDR3 DNA: TGTGCCAGCAGCCCGGCGGGTTGGGACAGGAGCACTGAAGCTTTCTTT.